What follows describes a single T cell receptor beta chain. Antigen unknown. The source of the sample is a study of OX40 agonist ivuxolimab in advanced cancers. Germline V CDR1 and CDR2: SGHTS, YDEGEE. This CDR3 contains 17 residues. V was trimmed by 4 bases and J by 0 bases, leaving 19 bases between them. The method was immunoSEQ multiplex PCR; TCRdb's version includes in-frame clones alone and lacks a portion of them. This sample has roughly 72,000 clones; over 70% occur once, and the top ten carry approximately 5%. Study outcomes and limitations: At doses 0.1 to 3.0 mg/kg, CD4+ and CD8+ clones expanded.

The sample was CD4+ or CD8+ T cells sorted from blood, taken in a trial of the OX40 agonist ivuxolimab. The clonotype originates from an adult with an advanced solid tumor such as melanoma, head and neck, liver or kidney cancer. The rearrangement joins TRBV5-8 to TRBJ1-1; no clear D gene. The CDR3 DNA is TGTGCCAGCAGCCAAGACTATGCAGGTAACATGAACACTGAAGCTTTCTTT. Protein: CASSQDYAGNMNTEAFF.